The rows below give T cell receptor beta chains drawn from one sample of a study of regulatory T cells in long-lasting Graves disease. TCRdb fed the multiplex PCR reads into MiXCR, producing one record per CDR3 protein. The sample contains about 420,000 distinct CDR3 sequences, less than 20% of which appear only once. These same records also appear under a second study, on T cells in Graves' hyperthyroidism and ophthalmopathy.

The specimen was peripheral blood mononuclear cells (PBMCs), collected at new diagnosis, from a patient treated with antithyroid drugs. The receptor set was obtained from a young woman with Graves disease. Each CDR3 is given with its conserved first and last residue. The D gene is left open where the match is weak. Clone size is given for some rows only: seen once, a few or many times, or a class if the clone is expanded.

d_call: TRBD1
clone_size: many
j_call: TRBJ1-1
cdr3_length: 16
v_call: TRBV12-3/TRBV12-4
cdr3_aa: CASSIGTDTMNTEAFF
cdr3_nt: TGTGCCAGCAGTATAGGGACAGACACGATGAACACTGAAGCTTTCTTT

d_call: NA
clone_size: NA
j_call: TRBJ1-2
cdr3_length: 15
v_call: TRBV28
cdr3_aa: CASSLRGSWGGGYTF
cdr3_nt: TGTGCCAGCAGTTTAAGGGGGTCGTGGGGTGGAGGCTACACCTTC

d_call: NA
clone_size: few
j_call: TRBJ1-1
cdr3_length: 12
v_call: TRBV7-9
cdr3_aa: CASRFGNTEAFF
cdr3_nt: TGTGCCAGCAGGTTCGGGAACACTGAAGCTTTCTTT

d_call: TRBD2
clone_size: many
j_call: TRBJ2-7
cdr3_length: 15
v_call: TRBV7-9
cdr3_aa: CASSPQQRGSYEQYF
cdr3_nt: TGTGCCAGCAGCCCCCAGCAGCGGGGCTCCTACGAGCAGTACTTC

d_call: TRBD1
clone_size: many
j_call: TRBJ1-1
cdr3_length: 12
v_call: TRBV6-1
cdr3_aa: CASNRGSPEAFF
cdr3_nt: TGTGCCAGCAACAGGGGTTCCCCTGAAGCTTTCTTT

d_call: NA
clone_size: many
j_call: TRBJ2-3
cdr3_length: 14
v_call: TRBV5-5
cdr3_aa: CASSLASGPDTQYF
cdr3_nt: TGTGCCAGCAGCTTGGCTTCAGGGCCAGATACGCAGTATTTT

d_call: NA
clone_size: few
j_call: TRBJ2-1
cdr3_length: 14
v_call: TRBV29-1
cdr3_aa: CSVGSVGRGNEQFF
cdr3_nt: TGCAGCGTTGGATCGGTCGGGAGAGGCAATGAGCAGTTCTTC

d_call: TRBD1
clone_size: many
j_call: TRBJ2-5
cdr3_length: 15
v_call: TRBV24-1
cdr3_aa: CATSDPTTGKETQYF
cdr3_nt: TGTGCCACCAGTGACCCTACGACAGGGAAAGAGACCCAGTACTTC

d_call: TRBD2
clone_size: NA
j_call: TRBJ2-1
cdr3_length: 15
v_call: TRBV19
cdr3_aa: CASSIALAGSYEQFF
cdr3_nt: TGTGCCAGTAGTATCGCCCTAGCGGGAAGTTATGAGCAGTTCTTC

d_call: NA
clone_size: many
j_call: TRBJ2-1
cdr3_length: 14
v_call: TRBV18
cdr3_aa: CASSPLAGTDEQFF
cdr3_nt: TGTGCCAGCTCACCACTGGCAGGGACGGATGAGCAGTTCTTC

d_call: NA
clone_size: many
j_call: TRBJ2-1
cdr3_length: 10
v_call: TRBV28
cdr3_aa: CASRSGEQFF
cdr3_nt: TGTGCCAGCAGGTCGGGTGAGCAGTTCTTC

d_call: TRBD1
clone_size: few
j_call: TRBJ2-1
cdr3_length: 17
v_call: TRBV4-2
cdr3_aa: CASSQDPADRGLHEQFF
cdr3_nt: TGTGCCAGCAGCCAAGACCCGGCGGACAGGGGGCTTCATGAGCAGTTCTTC

d_call: NA
clone_size: many
j_call: TRBJ2-7
cdr3_length: 17
v_call: TRBV4-3
cdr3_aa: CASSQETVGGSPYEQYF
cdr3_nt: TGCGCCAGCAGCCAAGAGACCGTTGGGGGCTCCCCCTACGAGCAGTACTTC

d_call: NA
clone_size: NA
j_call: TRBJ2-5
cdr3_length: 14
v_call: TRBV27
cdr3_aa: CASRDNSGQETQYF
cdr3_nt: TGTGCCAGCAGGGACAACAGTGGCCAAGAGACCCAGTACTTC

d_call: TRBD2
clone_size: NA
j_call: TRBJ2-3
cdr3_length: 16
v_call: TRBV5-1
cdr3_aa: CASSSTQAGVTDTQYF
cdr3_nt: TGCGCCAGCAGCTCGACTCAAGCGGGAGTAACAGATACGCAGTATTTT

d_call: NA
clone_size: few
j_call: TRBJ2-3
cdr3_length: 13
v_call: TRBV6-1
cdr3_aa: CASSEAALHTQYF
cdr3_nt: TGTGCCAGCAGTGAAGCGGCCTTACATACGCAGTATTTT

d_call: NA
clone_size: NA
j_call: TRBJ2-1
cdr3_length: 14
v_call: TRBV12-3/TRBV12-4
cdr3_aa: CASRGDGGYNEQFF
cdr3_nt: TGTGCCAGCAGAGGGGACGGAGGCTACAATGAGCAGTTCTTC

d_call: NA
clone_size: few
j_call: TRBJ1-1
cdr3_length: 16
v_call: TRBV4-3
cdr3_aa: CASSQGLSSQGFGAFF
cdr3_nt: TGCGCCAGCAGCCAAGGGCTATCGTCGCAGGGTTTTGGAGCTTTCTTT

d_call: NA
clone_size: many
j_call: TRBJ2-2
cdr3_length: 15
v_call: TRBV20-1
cdr3_aa: CSAREGSSNTGELFF
cdr3_nt: TGCAGTGCTAGAGAGGGATCATCGAACACCGGGGAGCTGTTTTTT

d_call: TRBD1
clone_size: many
j_call: TRBJ1-2
cdr3_length: 12
v_call: TRBV30
cdr3_aa: CAWTGQGSGYTF
cdr3_nt: TGTGCCTGGACCGGACAGGGAAGCGGCTACACCTTC

d_call: NA
clone_size: few
j_call: TRBJ2-1
cdr3_length: 16
v_call: TRBV19
cdr3_aa: CASSQFSGEIYNEQFF
cdr3_nt: TGTGCCAGTAGCCAATTCAGCGGAGAGATTTACAATGAGCAGTTCTTC

d_call: TRBD2
clone_size: NA
j_call: TRBJ2-7
cdr3_length: 15
v_call: TRBV12-3/TRBV12-4
cdr3_aa: CASSPRLAGGPRQYF
cdr3_nt: TGTGCCAGCAGTCCCCGACTAGCGGGAGGGCCCCGGCAGTACTTC

d_call: TRBD1
clone_size: NA
j_call: TRBJ1-6
cdr3_length: 14
v_call: TRBV29-1
cdr3_aa: CSVALDRVNSPLHF
cdr3_nt: TGCAGCGTTGCCCTGGACAGGGTTAATTCACCCCTCCACTTT

d_call: NA
clone_size: NA
j_call: TRBJ1-6
cdr3_length: 13
v_call: TRBV30
cdr3_aa: CAWSVLGGLPLHF
cdr3_nt: TGTGCCTGGAGTGTGTTGGGCGGTCTGCCCCTCCACTTT

d_call: NA
clone_size: few
j_call: TRBJ2-1
cdr3_length: 13
v_call: TRBV7-9
cdr3_aa: CASSLALPREQFF
cdr3_nt: TGTGCCAGCAGCTTAGCGCTACCTCGTGAGCAGTTCTTC

d_call: NA
clone_size: NA
j_call: TRBJ1-6
cdr3_length: 16
v_call: TRBV27
cdr3_aa: CASSLRADGINSPLHF
cdr3_nt: TGTGCCAGCAGTTTGCGGGCGGATGGCATTAATTCACCCCTCCACTTT

d_call: TRBD2
clone_size: few
j_call: TRBJ2-1
cdr3_length: 13
v_call: TRBV16
cdr3_aa: CASSRTSNYEQFF
cdr3_nt: TGTGCCAGCAGCCGGACTAGCAATTATGAGCAGTTCTTC

d_call: NA
clone_size: many
j_call: TRBJ1-3
cdr3_length: 12
v_call: TRBV28
cdr3_aa: CATQEAGNTIYF
cdr3_nt: TGTGCCACACAGGAGGCTGGAAACACCATATATTTT

d_call: TRBD2
clone_size: NA
j_call: TRBJ2-3
cdr3_length: 17
v_call: TRBV9
cdr3_aa: CASSVSWAGGPTDTQYF
cdr3_nt: TGTGCCAGCAGCGTGTCTTGGGCGGGAGGGCCGACAGATACGCAGTATTTT

d_call: NA
clone_size: many
j_call: TRBJ2-7
cdr3_length: 15
v_call: TRBV12-3/TRBV12-4
cdr3_aa: CASSFRGLSSYEQYF
cdr3_nt: TGTGCCAGCAGTTTTCGGGGTCTAAGCTCCTACGAGCAGTACTTC

d_call: NA
clone_size: many
j_call: TRBJ2-1
cdr3_length: 13
v_call: TRBV7-9
cdr3_aa: CASSQPVGNEQFF
cdr3_nt: TGTGCCAGCAGCCAACCGGTGGGGAATGAGCAGTTCTTC

d_call: TRBD2
clone_size: many
j_call: TRBJ2-7
cdr3_length: 17
v_call: TRBV2
cdr3_aa: CASSGYFSGRASYEQYF
cdr3_nt: TGTGCCAGCAGTGGATACTTTAGCGGGAGGGCCTCCTACGAGCAGTACTTC

d_call: TRBD2
clone_size: many
j_call: TRBJ2-3
cdr3_length: 18
v_call: TRBV7-2
cdr3_aa: CASSSGLAGGPVTDTQYF
cdr3_nt: TGTGCCAGCAGCTCCGGACTAGCGGGAGGGCCGGTGACAGATACGCAGTATTTT

d_call: NA
clone_size: NA
j_call: TRBJ2-1
cdr3_length: 15
v_call: TRBV27
cdr3_aa: CASRRWEGVHNEQFF
cdr3_nt: TGTGCCAGCAGGCGGTGGGAGGGGGTGCACAATGAGCAGTTCTTC

d_call: NA
clone_size: many
j_call: TRBJ2-7
cdr3_length: 16
v_call: TRBV19
cdr3_aa: CASSIGNAGRLNEQYF
cdr3_nt: TGTGCCAGTAGTATCGGCAACGCAGGGAGGCTTAACGAGCAGTACTTC

d_call: NA
clone_size: few
j_call: TRBJ1-2
cdr3_length: 14
v_call: TRBV19
cdr3_aa: CASRGKGNHYGYTF
cdr3_nt: TGTGCCAGTAGAGGGAAGGGGAACCACTATGGCTACACCTTC

d_call: TRBD2
clone_size: NA
j_call: TRBJ2-5
cdr3_length: 13
v_call: TRBV28
cdr3_aa: CASSGRATETQYF
cdr3_nt: TGTGCCAGCAGCGGGAGGGCCACTGAGACCCAGTACTTC

d_call: TRBD2
clone_size: many
j_call: TRBJ2-3
cdr3_length: 17
v_call: TRBV12-3/TRBV12-4
cdr3_aa: CASSRGGGLAGTDTQYF
cdr3_nt: TGTGCCAGCAGCCGTGGTGGAGGACTAGCGGGCACAGATACGCAGTATTTT

d_call: TRBD1
clone_size: many
j_call: TRBJ1-5
cdr3_length: 15
v_call: TRBV18
cdr3_aa: CASSDWTGPNQPQHF
cdr3_nt: TGTGCCAGCTCAGATTGGACAGGGCCCAATCAGCCCCAGCATTTT

d_call: NA
clone_size: many
j_call: TRBJ1-1
cdr3_length: 14
v_call: TRBV13
cdr3_aa: CASSLGQENTEAFF
cdr3_nt: TGTGCCAGCAGCTTAGGTCAGGAGAACACTGAAGCTTTCTTT

d_call: TRBD2
clone_size: few
j_call: TRBJ2-7
cdr3_length: 13
v_call: TRBV28
cdr3_aa: CASSLSGTSEQYF
cdr3_nt: TGTGCCAGCAGTTTGAGCGGGACTAGCGAGCAGTACTTC

d_call: TRBD2
clone_size: many
j_call: TRBJ2-5
cdr3_length: 14
v_call: TRBV20-1
cdr3_aa: CSAKSSGRVETQYF
cdr3_nt: TGCAGTGCTAAGTCTAGCGGGAGGGTCGAGACCCAGTACTTC

d_call: TRBD1
clone_size: NA
j_call: TRBJ2-7
cdr3_length: 15
v_call: TRBV7-9
cdr3_aa: CASSPSGQGAREQYF
cdr3_nt: TGTGCCAGCAGCCCCTCGGGCCAGGGGGCTCGTGAGCAGTACTTC